Following are 27 T cell receptor beta chains from one sample sequenced in a study of persistence of HIV-infected CD4 T cells. Cells were stimulated with CMV-infected fibroblast lysates at approximately 10 ug/mL. CD40L/CD69 double-negative CD45RO-high memory CD4+ T cells were collected. Sequencing used immunoSEQ version 4 in survey mode. Profiling relied on immunoSEQ multiplex PCR, and the TCRdb table lists in-frame clones only, not all of them. The data hold 25,000 to 35,000 clones, with more than 75% observed a single time. Their target antigens are unknown. Sample: CD4+ T cells sorted from PBMCs after roughly 20-hour stimulation, taken from a patient who received antiretroviral therapy. The receptors were sampled from an adult woman with HIV who was CMV-seropositive.

V is TRBV6-1 and J is TRBJ1-6; no reliable D call. The CDR3 totals 19 residues. From germline, CDR1 is MNHNS and CDR2 SASEGT. Trimming removed 1 base at V and 0 bases at J, with 16 bases between. For the CDR3, the DNA is TGTGCCAGCAGTGAAGTAGGGTATAGAGGGAGCTCCTATAATTCACCCCTCCACTTT. Protein product: CASSEVGYRGSSYNSPLHF.

The rearrangement joins TRBV19 to TRBJ2-1; 8 bases map to TRBD2. The length of the CDR3 is 15 residues. After removal of 1 base from V and 6 bases from J, the junction contained 5 bases not matched to a gene. Germline V gene lookup returns CDR1 LNHDA and CDR2 SQIVND (reference sequence). The CDR3 DNA is TGTGCCAGTAGTATAGGACTAGCGAGGGGCAATGAGCAGTTCTTC. Its translation: CASSIGLARGNEQFF.

V and J are TRBV27 and TRBJ2-7; D is unclear. CDR3 length: 14 amino acids. Trimming pared 9 bases from V and 1 base from J, leaving 16 bases between. Germline V gene sequence: CDR1 MNHEY, CDR2 SMNVEV (reference sequence). CDR3 amino acids: CASSPFRSSYEQYF. In DNA form, the CDR3 reads TGTGCCAGTAGCCCTTTCCGCAGTTCCTACGAGCAGTACTTC.

The chain combines TRBV5-1 with TRBJ2-7; no definite D call. The CDR3 extends over 16 amino acids. Trimming pared 0 bases from V and 2 bases from J, leaving 15 bases between. Germline lookup yields CDR1 SGHRS and CDR2 YFSETQ. The CDR3 region has the DNA TGCGCCAGCAGCTTGGGGTTCCGGGCCTCTACCTACGAGCAGTACTTC. As protein: CASSLGFRASTYEQYF.

The DNA for the CDR3 is TGTGCCAGCAGCTTGGGGGACCCAGGGACTGAGCAGTTCTTC. Protein sequence: CASSLGDPGTEQFF. The chain uses TRBV11-3 and TRBJ2-1; D could derive from TRBD1 or TRBD2 (5 bases each). The length of the CDR3 is 14 residues. Germline V lookup: CDR1 SGHNT, CDR2 YENEEA. Trimming cost V 3 bases and J 9 bases, with 15 bases left between them.

This chain connects TRBV5-1 to TRBJ2-2, with TRBD1 identical over 8 bases. V lost 4 bases to trimming and J lost 2 bases; unmatched junction nucleotides: 4. The CDR3 covers 15 residues. Germline CDR1 reads SGHRS; CDR2 reads YFSETQ. The CDR3 here is CASSPGQENTGELFF. The CDR3 DNA follows: TGCGCCAGCAGCCCGGGACAGGAAAACACCGGGGAGCTGTTTTTT.

The chain uses TRBV25-1 and TRBJ2-7; 8 positions agree with TRBD1. The ends lost 4 bases at V and 0 bases at J; junction bases unmatched: 11. The CDR3 is 17 amino acids. Germline CDR1 is MGHDK and CDR2 is SYGVNS. The CDR3 DNA reads as TGTGCCAGCAGTGGTGGACAGGGAAAGAGCTACTCCTACGAGCAGTACTTC. This gives the protein CASSGGQGKSYSYEQYF.

The chain is built from TRBV10-3 and TRBJ1-2; TRBD1 agrees at 8 bases. V shed 2 bases, J shed 4 bases, and the junction held 3 bases outside the gene matches. Germline CDR1 reads ENHRY; CDR2 reads SYGVKD. CDR3 length: 14 amino acids. CDR3 nucleotides: TGTGCCATCAGTGAGCGGGGACAGGTCTATGGCTACACCTTC. It encodes CAISERGQVYGYTF.

In its sample, this clone was seen a few times. The rearrangement uses TRBV18 and TRBJ1-5; 8 bases are a match to TRBD1. The ends lost 3 bases at V and 0 bases at J; junction bases unmatched: 4. Germline lookup yields CDR1 KGHSH and CDR2 LQKENI. The CDR3 runs to 16 residues. This CDR3 reads CASSPRQGASNQPQHF. The CDR3 DNA reads TGTGCCAGCTCACCGAGGCAGGGGGCTAGCAATCAGCCCCAGCATTTT.

This clone has a handful of counts. The chain has TRBV5-5 and TRBJ1-6; TRBD1 agrees at 7 bases. Germline V gives CDR1 SGHKS, CDR2 YYEKEE (reference sequence). V trimming: 1 base; J trimming: 5 bases; junction bases outside the gene matches: 3. This CDR3 has 15 amino acids. Here the CDR3 reads CASSLLGTDNSPLHF. The CDR3 nucleotides are TGTGCCAGCAGCTTGTTAGGGACAGATAATTCACCCCTCCACTTT.

The chain has TRBV12-3 or TRBV12-4 and TRBJ2-7; 10 bases map to TRBD1. CDR3 length: 13 amino acids. The ends lost 4 bases at V and 6 bases at J; junction bases unmatched: 3. The CDR3 bases are TGTGCCAGCAGTTCCCGGGACAGGGGCGAGCAGTACTTC. Its translation: CASSSRDRGEQYF.

The chain links TRBV7-9 to TRBJ1-2, with D hard to call. Trimming pared 0 bases from V and 6 bases from J, leaving 14 bases between. This CDR3 is 15 amino acids long. Germline assignment: CDR1 SEHNR and CDR2 FQNEAQ (reference sequence). In nucleotides, the CDR3 is TGTGCCAGCAGCTTAGCATCGACCAATAGGGATGGCTACACCTTC. Its translation is CASSLASTNRDGYTF.

This clone was found once. The V gene is TRBV7-9, the J gene TRBJ1-3; no firm D call. Trimming pared 1 base from V and 0 bases from J, leaving 10 bases between. CDR1 and CDR2 (germline): SEHNR, FQNEAQ (reference sequence). CDR3 length: 16 residues. Here the CDR3 DNA reads TGTGCCAGCAGCTTAGGTGCGGGGAGCTCTGGAAACACCATATATTTT. Translating gives CASSLGAGSSGNTIYF.

The V call is TRBV7-3, the J call TRBJ2-3, with 8 bases aligning to TRBD2. V was clipped by 5 bases and J by 5 bases; unmatched bases: 15. CDR1 SGHTA and CDR2 FQGTGA come from the germline V gene. This CDR3 contains 17 residues. CDR3: CASSALAGGLGRDTQYF. CDR3 nucleotides: TGTGCCAGCAGCGCCCTCGCGGGGGGCCTTGGTAGAGATACGCAGTATTTT.

The rearrangement joins TRBV5-1 to TRBJ2-1; TRBD2 matches 9 bases. The CDR3 is 17 amino acids. Losses at the gene ends were 1 base for V and 0 bases for J; bases not matched to a gene: 5. Germline assignment: CDR1 SGHRS and CDR2 YFSETQ. CDR3 nucleotide sequence: TGCGCCAGCAGCTTGAGTCTAGCGGGGTACTCCTACAATGAGCAGTTCTTC. It translates to CASSLSLAGYSYNEQFF.

This rearrangement joins TRBV18 to TRBJ1-4, with D possibly being TRBD1 (6 bases). The germline V and J ends were trimmed by 2 bases and 3 bases, with 13 bases remaining between them. From germline, CDR1 is KGHSH and CDR2 LQKENI. This CDR3 has 16 residues. The CDR3 is CASSPALAGANEKLFF. CDR3 bases: TGTGCCAGCTCACCAGCCTTGGCAGGGGCTAATGAAAAACTGTTTTTT.

This rearrangement joins TRBV7-9 to TRBJ1-1, with a weak D call TRBD1 (6 bases). The CDR3 loop spans 13 amino acids. CDR1 is SEHNR and CDR2 is FQNEAQ in the germline V gene (reference sequence). V lost 6 bases and J 5 bases, leaving 13 bases between the germline ends. The CDR3 DNA reads as TGTGCCAGCAGTTACAGGGTAGAGACTGAAGCTTTCTTT. Translating gives CASSYRVETEAFF.

The chain carries TRBV7-2 and TRBJ2-1; 13 positions agree with TRBD2. J was trimmed by 7 bases and V by 0 bases; bases with no gene match: 9. The CDR3 spans 18 residues. CDR1 and CDR2 (germline): SGHTA, FQGNSA. DNA for the CDR3: TGTGCCAGCAGCTTAGCACGCCTTACTAGCGGGGGGGGGAATGAGCAGTTCTTC. It yields the protein CASSLARLTSGGGNEQFF.

The V call is TRBV9, the J call TRBJ1-1; D is uncertain. Germline V gene data show CDR1 as SGDLS and CDR2 as YYNGEE. The CDR3 runs 16 residues. V lost 2 bases and J lost 4, with 18 bases in between. The CDR3 region is CASSVGSRNSGTEAFF. CDR3 bases: TGTGCCAGCAGCGTTGGCTCCAGAAATTCGGGCACTGAAGCTTTCTTT.

The chain recombines TRBV7-9 with TRBJ2-1, with 11 bases fitting TRBD2. V was pared by 5 bases and J by 4 bases, with 1 base of the junction left unmatched. Germline lookup yields CDR1 SEHNR and CDR2 FQNEAQ (reference sequence). There are 14 residues in the CDR3. The CDR3 region is CASSRTSGYNEQFF. CDR3 coding DNA: TGTGCCAGCAGCCGGACTAGCGGGTACAATGAGCAGTTCTTC.

This clone appeared once. This chain joins TRBV6-6 and TRBJ2-7; tentative D call: TRBD1 (6 bases). This CDR3 comprises 14 residues. V was shortened by 2 bases and J by 2 bases, with 10 bases between the two germline ends. The germline gives CDR1 MNHNY, CDR2 SVGAGI (reference sequence). CDR3 bases: TGTGCCAGCAGTTACCCAGGGACACCCTACGAGCAGTACTTC. Translation gives CASSYPGTPYEQYF.

The chain has TRBV29-1 and TRBJ1-2, with D possibly being TRBD1 (6 bases). CDR3 length: 14 amino acids. V was pared by 5 bases and J by 4 bases, with 17 bases between. Germline V CDR1 and CDR2: SQVTM, ANQGSEA. CDR3 in amino acids: CSVSNRAPSYGYTF. CDR3 coding DNA: TGCAGCGTTTCCAACAGGGCCCCCTCCTATGGCTACACCTTC.

There are a few counts of this clone. The chain uses TRBV15 and TRBJ1-5; TRBD1 agrees at 12 bases. V trimming: 2 bases; J trimming: 1 base; junction bases outside the gene matches: 12. The CDR3 runs to 20 residues. From germline, CDR1 is LNHNV and CDR2 YYDKDF (reference sequence). CDR3 sequence reads: CATSRTLPGQGAISNQPQHF. In DNA, the CDR3 is TGTGCCACCAGCAGAACACTACCGGGACAGGGGGCTATAAGCAATCAGCCCCAGCATTTT.

V and J are TRBV6-5 and TRBJ1-1; tentatively, D is TRBD1 (6 bases). The CDR3 is 12 residues long. The ends were cut back, 6 bases at V and 7 bases at J, with 12 bases in the middle. Germline assignment: CDR1 MNHEY and CDR2 SVGAGI. For the CDR3, the DNA is TGTGCCAGCAGATACAGGGAGAATGAAGCTTTCTTT. It yields the protein CASRYRENEAFF.

The chain recombines TRBV5-1 with TRBJ2-5; either TRBD1 or TRBD2 may supply D (6 bases each). V was clipped by 2 bases and J by 1 base, with 9 bases between them. The CDR3 extends over 14 amino acids. Germline-derived CDR1 and CDR2 are SGHRS and YFSETQ. The CDR3 DNA reads as TGCGCCAGCAGCTTACAGGGAGGCCAAGAGACCCAGTACTTC. Translation gives CASSLQGGQETQYF.

This clone was detected once. The chain recombines TRBV11-3 with TRBJ2-3; possible D gene TRBD2, 7 bases. This CDR3 is built from 15 residues. From germline, CDR1 is SGHNT and CDR2 YENEEA. V was pared by 5 bases and J by 0 bases, with 12 bases between. The CDR3 protein is CASSPAGASTDTQYF. In DNA form, the CDR3 reads TGTGCCAGCAGCCCCGCGGGGGCTAGCACAGATACGCAGTATTTT.

The sample holds one count of this clone. The chain has TRBV24-1 and TRBJ2-3; D gene ambiguous. This CDR3 contains 15 residues. V gave up 4 bases and J gave up 2 bases, with 12 bases separating them. In germline, CDR1 is KGHDR, CDR2 SFDVKD. CDR3 residues: CATSDPDTYTDTQYF. CDR3 bases: TGTGCCACCAGTGACCCTGACACTTACACAGATACGCAGTATTTT.